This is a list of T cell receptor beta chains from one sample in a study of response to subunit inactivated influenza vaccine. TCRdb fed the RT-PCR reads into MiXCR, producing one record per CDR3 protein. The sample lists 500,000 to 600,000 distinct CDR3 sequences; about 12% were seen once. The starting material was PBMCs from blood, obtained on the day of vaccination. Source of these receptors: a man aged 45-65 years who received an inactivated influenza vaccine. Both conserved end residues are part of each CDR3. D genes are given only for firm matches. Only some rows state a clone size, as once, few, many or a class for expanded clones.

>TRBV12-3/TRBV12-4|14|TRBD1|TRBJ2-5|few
CASSYNRGQETQYF
TGTGCCAGCAGTTACAACAGGGGACAAGAGACCCAGTACTTC
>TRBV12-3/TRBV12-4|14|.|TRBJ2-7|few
CASSLAGDGGEQYF
TGTGCCAGCAGTTTAGCCGGGGACGGTGGCGAGCAGTACTTC
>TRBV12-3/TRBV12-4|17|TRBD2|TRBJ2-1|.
CASSPWGLAGADNEQFF
TGTGCCAGCAGTCCGTGGGGATTGGCGGGAGCCGACAATGAGCAGTTCTTC
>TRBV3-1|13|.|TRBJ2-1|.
CASSHGRYNEQFF
TGTGCCAGCAGCCACGGACGGTACAATGAGCAGTTCTTC
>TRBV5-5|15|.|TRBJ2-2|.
CASSLARVDTGELFF
TGTGCCAGCAGCTTGGCCAGGGTGGACACCGGGGAGCTGTTTTTT
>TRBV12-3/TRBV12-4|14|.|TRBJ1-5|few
CASSLRGGGGSQHF
TGTGCCAGCAGTTTAAGGGGGGGTGGGGGTTCCCAGCATTTT
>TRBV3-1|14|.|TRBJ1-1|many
CASSQKSGGTEAFF
TGTGCCAGCAGCCAGAAGTCGGGGGGAACCGAAGCTTTCTTT
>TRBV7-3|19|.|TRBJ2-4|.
CASSSDRRRGPLAKNIQYF
TGTGCCAGCAGCTCGGACAGGAGGAGGGGACCACTAGCCAAAAACATTCAGTACTTC
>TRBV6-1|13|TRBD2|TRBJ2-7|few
CATESGISYEQYF
TGTGCCACGGAGAGCGGGATCTCCTACGAGCAGTACTTC
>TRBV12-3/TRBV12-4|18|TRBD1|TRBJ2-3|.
CASSLITPGQGSTDTQYF
TGTGCCAGCAGTTTAATAACCCCGGGACAGGGAAGCACAGATACGCAGTATTTT
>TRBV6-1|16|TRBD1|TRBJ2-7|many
CASRSDTGTGSYEQYF
TGTGCCAGCAGGAGTGATACCGGGACAGGATCCTACGAGCAGTACTTC
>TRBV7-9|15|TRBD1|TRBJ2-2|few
CASSRDRGGTGELFF
TGTGCCAGCAGCCGGGACAGGGGAGGCACCGGGGAGCTGTTTTTT
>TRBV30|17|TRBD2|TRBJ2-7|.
CAWSVSWSSGYTYEQYF
TGTGCCTGGAGTGTAAGTTGGTCTAGCGGGTACACCTACGAGCAGTACTTC
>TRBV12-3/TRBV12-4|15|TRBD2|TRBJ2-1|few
CASSLRGSGNNEQFF
TGTGCCAGCAGTTTGCGGGGGTCGGGAAACAATGAGCAGTTCTTC
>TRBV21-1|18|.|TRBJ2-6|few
CASSNHTTGSLGANVLTF
TGTGCCAGCAGCAATCACACGACAGGCTCCCTTGGGGCCAACGTCCTGACTTTC
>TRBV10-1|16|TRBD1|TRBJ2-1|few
CASTATSGTGVDEQFF
TGCGCCAGCACCGCTACTTCGGGGACAGGTGTCGATGAGCAGTTCTTC
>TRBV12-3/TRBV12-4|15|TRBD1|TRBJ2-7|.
CASKSRTGPLYEQYF
TGTGCCAGCAAATCCCGGACAGGACCGCTCTACGAGCAGTACTTC